The 21 T cell receptor beta chains below were found in one sample sequenced in a study of T-cell reconstitution after alpha-beta-depleted transplantation in children. The authors prepared the TCRbeta library with unique molecular identifiers. From the PCR reads, TCRdb called clonotypes with MiXCR, one entry per CDR3 protein. The data hold 550,000 to 600,000 distinct CDR3 sequences, with more than 20% observed a single time. Sequencing used PBMCs, mostly from graft donor cells, obtained 360 days after TCRalphabeta/CD19-depleted stem cell transplant. These receptors were obtained from a boy in the first two years of life who had a stem cell transplant for acute myeloid leukemia, so the T cells may come from the graft donor.

In its sample, this clonotype was seen a few times. The chain couples TRBV28 to TRBJ2-5, with 8 bases lining up with TRBD1. CDR1 and CDR2 (germline): MDHEN, SYDVKM. The J segment lost 7 bases and the V segment lost 3 bases, leaving 10 bases of the junction unmatched. This CDR3 spans 15 amino acids. CDR3 coding DNA: TGTGCCAGCAGTTTCTCGGGGACAGGAGGTGGGACCCAGTACTTC. It translates to CASSFSGTGGGTQYF. Variable domain in full (rest from reference TRBV28 and TRBJ2-5): DVKVTQSSRYLVKRTGEKVFLECVQDMDHENMFWYRQDPGLGLRLIYFSYDVKMKEKGDIPEGYSVSREKKERFSLILESASTNQTSMYLCASSFSGTGGGTQYFGPGTRLLVL.

The chain carries TRBV11-2 and TRBJ2-2; possible D gene TRBD1, 6 bases. Trimming took 5 bases from V and 8 from J, leaving 21 bases between them. Germline V gives CDR1 SGHAT, CDR2 FQNNGV. The CDR3 runs to 16 residues. The chain's CDR3 is CASSTMHGTLLGELFF. The CDR3 DNA reads TGTGCCAGCAGCACGATGCATGGGACACTCCTAGGGGAGCTGTTTTTT.

This clonotype showed up many times. The genes are TRBV15 and TRBJ2-5; TRBD2 is a possible D gene (5 bases). Germline CDR1 is LNHNV and CDR2 is YYDKDF (reference sequence). Deletions cut 5 bases from V and 9 bases from J, with 10 bases between. The CDR3 spans 11 residues. CDR3 coding DNA: TGTGCCACCAGCGATCTAGCCGCCCAGTACTTC. Protein: CATSDLAAQYF. Filled out from reference TRBV15 and TRBJ2-5, the complete variable domain reads DAMVIQNPRYQVTQFGKPVTLSCSQTLNHNVMYWYQQKSSQAPKLLFHYYDKDFNNEADTPDNFQSRRPNTSFCFLDIRSPGLGDTAMYLCATSDLAAQYFGPGTRLLVL.

This rearrangement joins TRBV21-1 to TRBJ2-7; TRBD1 reflects the table's D call only, with no check against the DNA. TRBV21-1 is noted as a pseudogene. The CDR3 is 13 amino acids. The CDR3 DNA sequence: TGTGCCAGCAGCCGACAACAAACGGACAGGATGCCCGTC. Its translation is CASSRQQTDRMPV.

The genes are TRBV5-6 and TRBJ1-2, with D possibly TRBD1 on 6 matching bases. With 2 bases removed from V and 4 bases from J, the gap between germline ends came to 12 bases. Looked up from germline, CDR1 is SGHDT and CDR2 is YYEEEE. The CDR3 consists of 14 residues. The CDR3 reads CASSFLGAGYGYTF. The CDR3 DNA reads as TGTGCCAGCAGCTTCCTGGGGGCTGGCTATGGCTACACCTTC.

The rearrangement joins TRBV4-2 to TRBJ2-5, with 10 bases that match TRBD1. The junction had 13 bases not matched to a gene; V was cut back by 3 bases and J by 0 bases. In germline, CDR1 is LGHNA, CDR2 YNFKEQ. CDR3 length: 19 residues. Here the CDR3 reads CASSQMTGGKVLDQETQYF. The DNA of the CDR3 is TGTGCCAGCAGCCAGATGACAGGGGGCAAAGTGTTGGACCAAGAGACCCAGTACTTC.

The chain recombines TRBV15 with TRBJ2-1, with TRBD1 identical over 9 bases. The CDR3 loop spans 14 amino acids. CDR1 is LNHNV, CDR2 YYDKDF, per germline (reference sequence). V lost 6 bases to trimming and J lost 6 bases; unmatched junction nucleotides: 6. The DNA of the CDR3 is TGTGCCACCAGTTCGGGACAGGGTGCCAATGAGCAGTTCTTC. Protein sequence: CATSSGQGANEQFF. Using reference TRBV15 and TRBJ2-1 for the parts outside the CDR3, the full variable domain is DAMVIQNPRYQVTQFGKPVTLSCSQTLNHNVMYWYQQKSSQAPKLLFHYYDKDFNNEADTPDNFQSRRPNTSFCFLDIRSPGLGDTAMYLCATSSGQGANEQFFGPGTRLTVL.

V and J are TRBV6-1 and TRBJ2-2, with unresolved D. Germline CDR1 and CDR2: MNHNS and SASEGT. The CDR3 is made up of 15 amino acids. The V end lost 7 bases, the J end lost 1 base, and 13 bases lay between the germline ends. The CDR3, as DNA: TGTGCCAGCAACAATTGGCAGGTGAACACCGGGGAGCTGTTTTTT. It codes for CASNNWQVNTGELFF.

This clonotype has a handful of counts. This chain uses TRBV11-2 with TRBJ2-7; the D gene is possibly TRBD2 (5 bases). Between the trimmed V and J ends, which lost 5 bases and 1 base, there was a span of 9 bases. The CDR3 consists of 13 residues. Germline V CDR1 and CDR2: SGHAT, FQNNGV. The CDR3 spells CASSPGVSYEQYV. CDR3 in DNA: TGTGCCAGCAGCCCCGGGGTTTCCTACGAGCAGTACGTC.

Only a few counts were recorded for this clonotype. V is TRBV12-3 or TRBV12-4 and J is TRBJ1-1, with D possibly TRBD1 on 5 matching bases. CDR3 size: 13 residues. Trimming removed 6 bases at V and 2 bases at J, with 10 bases between. The DNA for the CDR3 is TGTGCCAGCAGGCCCGGGGCAAACACTGAAGCTTTCTTT. Its protein is CASRPGANTEAFF.

This clonotype was counted a few times. The chain employs TRBV20-1 and TRBJ2-2, with TRBD2 matching 7 bases. The CDR3 sequence is 14 residues long. V gave up 6 bases and J gave up 6 bases; unmatched junction bases: 10. CDR1 DFQATT and CDR2 SNEGSKA come from the germline V gene (reference sequence). The CDR3 reads CSASRGAGAGELFF. The CDR3 bases are TGCAGTGCCAGTAGGGGCGCGGGGGCCGGGGAGCTGTTTTTT.

This chain connects TRBV6-5 to TRBJ2-1; D tentatively fits TRBD1 or TRBD2 (5 bases each). The CDR3 spans 16 residues. The germline V gene encodes CDR1 MNHEY and CDR2 SVGAGI. V shed 2 bases and J shed 5 bases, with 16 bases lying between them. CDR3 protein: CASSYLAGKRDNEQFF. CDR3 DNA sequence: TGTGCCAGCAGTTACCTTGCAGGGAAGAGGGACAATGAGCAGTTCTTC.

V and J are TRBV20-1 and TRBJ2-5; TRBD2 matches at 7 bases. Germline trimming cut 5 bases from V and 5 bases from J; bases unmatched to any gene: 11. Per germline, CDR1 DFQATT and CDR2 SNEGSKA (reference sequence). The CDR3 totals 14 residues. The CDR3 reads CSAWGGALVETQYF. DNA for the CDR3: TGCAGTGCTTGGGGGGGAGCTCTGGTGGAGACCCAGTACTTC.

V is TRBV7-9 and J is TRBJ2-2; no firm D call. V gave up 5 bases and J gave up 1 base, with 14 bases separating them. The V gene's germline CDR1 is SEHNR and CDR2 FQNEAQ (reference sequence). This CDR3 is built from 16 residues. The CDR3 sequence is CASSLRSGRNTGELFF. The CDR3 DNA is TGTGCCAGCAGCCTAAGGTCAGGAAGGAACACCGGGGAGCTGTTTTTT. Combining the CDR3 with reference TRBV7-9 and TRBJ2-2 gives the whole variable domain DTGVSQNPRHKITKRGQNVTFRCDPISEHNRLYWYRQTLGQGPEFLTYFQNEAQLEKSRLLSDRFSAERPKGSFSTLEIQRTEQGDSAMYLCASSLRSGRNTGELFFGEGSRLTVL.

This clonotype occurred many times. V gene TRBV7-2 combines with J gene TRBJ2-7; 7 bases map to TRBD1. The CDR3 sequence is 15 residues long. Germline-derived CDR1 and CDR2 are SGHTA and FQGNSA. Trimming took 5 bases from V and 0 from J; bases not matched to a gene: 7. This CDR3 is CASSPLGQSSYEQYF. As DNA, the CDR3 is TGTGCCAGCAGCCCCCTGGGACAGAGCTCCTACGAGCAGTACTTC.

This chain joins TRBV20-1 and TRBJ2-7; a weak D match, TRBD1 (6 bases). Trimming took off 0 bases at V and 4 bases at J, with 16 bases between the two ends. The CDR3 loop spans 15 amino acids. Per germline, CDR1 DFQATT and CDR2 SNEGSKA (reference sequence). CDR3 in DNA: TGCAGTGCTAGAGACTCCCGGGACAAGAGGTACGAGCAGTACTTC. Translating gives CSARDSRDKRYEQYF.

This clonotype was recorded many times. CDR3 protein: CASSLEPSGGPLAYNEQFF. The CDR3 region has the DNA TGTGCCAGCAGCTTAGAACCTAGCGGGGGGCCCCTAGCCTACAATGAGCAGTTCTTC. This rearrangement joins TRBV7-8 to TRBJ2-1; 11 positions match TRBD2. V was clipped by 1 base and J by 2 bases; unmatched bases: 10. The germline V gene encodes CDR1 SGHVS and CDR2 FQNEAQ. This CDR3 comprises 19 residues.

This sequence joins TRBV4-1 and TRBJ2-1; 13 bases align to TRBD2. This CDR3 has 17 amino acids. The junction had 5 bases not matched to a gene; V was cut back by 0 bases and J by 6 bases. The germline gives CDR1 MGHRA, CDR2 YSYEKL. This CDR3 is CASSQDRRTSGGNEQFF. CDR3 DNA: TGCGCCAGCAGCCAAGATCGTAGGACTAGCGGGGGCAATGAGCAGTTCTTC.

This clonotype occurred a few times. This chain uses TRBV15 with TRBJ2-5; possible D gene TRBD1, 6 bases. Trimming took off 4 bases at V and 5 bases at J, with 11 bases between the two ends. The CDR3 is made up of 13 amino acids. Germline values: CDR1 LNHNV, CDR2 YYDKDF (reference sequence). For the CDR3, the DNA is TGTGCCACCAGCATTGGACAGTTTGAGACCCAGTACTTC. Protein sequence: CATSIGQFETQYF.

This clonotype was seen only a few times. The chain combines TRBV24-1 with TRBJ2-1, with D possibly being TRBD1 (6 bases). Trimming removed 3 bases at V and 8 bases at J, with 10 bases between. The CDR3 runs 13 residues. CDR1 and CDR2 from the germline V gene are KGHDR and SFDVKD. In DNA form, the CDR3 reads TGTGCCACCAGTGATCCAGGGGTATATGAGCAGTTCTTC. It codes for CATSDPGVYEQFF.

At least ten counts were recorded for this clonotype. V gene TRBV12-3 or TRBV12-4 combines with J gene TRBJ2-6; D unresolved. The CDR3 is 13 amino acids. Trimming removed 5 bases from V and 4 bases from J, with 6 bases in between. The CDR3 loop reads CASSHQGANVLTF. CDR3 bases: TGTGCCAGCAGTCATCAGGGGGCCAACGTCCTGACTTTC.